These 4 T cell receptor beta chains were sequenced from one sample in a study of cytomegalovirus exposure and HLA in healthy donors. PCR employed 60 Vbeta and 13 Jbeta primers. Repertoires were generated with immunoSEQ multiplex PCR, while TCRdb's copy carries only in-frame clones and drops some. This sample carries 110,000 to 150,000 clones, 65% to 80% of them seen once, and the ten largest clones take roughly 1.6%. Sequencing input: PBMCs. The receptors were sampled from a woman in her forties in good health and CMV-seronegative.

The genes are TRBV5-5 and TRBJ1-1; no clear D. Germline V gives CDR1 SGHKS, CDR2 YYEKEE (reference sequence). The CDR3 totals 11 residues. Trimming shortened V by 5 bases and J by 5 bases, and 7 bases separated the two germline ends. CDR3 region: CASRKETEAFF. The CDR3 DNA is TGTGCCAGCAGGAAGGAGACTGAAGCTTTCTTT.

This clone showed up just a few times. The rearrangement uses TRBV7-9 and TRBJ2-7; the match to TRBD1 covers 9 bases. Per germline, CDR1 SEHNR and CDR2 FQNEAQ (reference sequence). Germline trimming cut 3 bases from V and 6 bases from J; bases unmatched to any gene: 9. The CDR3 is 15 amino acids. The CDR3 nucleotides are TGTGCCAGCAGCTTGGGGGACAGGGATCAAGGCGAGCAGTACTTC. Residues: CASSLGDRDQGEQYF. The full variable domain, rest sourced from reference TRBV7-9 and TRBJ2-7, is DTGVSQNPRHKITKRGQNVTFRCDPISEHNRLYWYRQTLGQGPEFLTYFQNEAQLEKSRLLSDRFSAERPKGSFSTLEIQRTEQGDSAMYLCASSLGDRDQGEQYFGPGTRLTVT.

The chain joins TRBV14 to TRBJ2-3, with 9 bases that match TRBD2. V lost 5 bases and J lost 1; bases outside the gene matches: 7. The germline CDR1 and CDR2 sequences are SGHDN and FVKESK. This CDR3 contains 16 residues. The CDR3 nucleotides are TGTGCCAGCAGCAAGCTGACTAGCGGCCGCACAGATACGCAGTATTTT. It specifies CASSKLTSGRTDTQYF.

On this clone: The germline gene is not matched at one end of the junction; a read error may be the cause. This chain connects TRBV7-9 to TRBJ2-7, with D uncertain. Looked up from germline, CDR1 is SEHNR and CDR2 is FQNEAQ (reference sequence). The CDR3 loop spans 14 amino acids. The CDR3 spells CSSSLPTAIYEQYF. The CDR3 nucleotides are TGTTCCAGCAGCTTACCAACAGCTATCTACGAGCAGTACTTC.